This TCR beta chain is drawn from a study of cytotoxic CD8 clonotypes in ibrutinib-treated CLL. As input for TCR beta libraries, about 2.2 micrograms of genomic DNA came from cryopreserved PBMCs. Findings and limits, study-wide: Baseline clonality, higher than in age-matched healthy donors, tracked circulating CD8+ T-cell counts.

Germline CDR1 is LNHDA and CDR2 is SQIVND (reference sequence). The CDR3 contains 15 residues. V was shortened by 3 bases and J by 3 bases, with 12 bases between the two germline ends. Produced via immunoSEQ multiplex PCR; TCRdb's table is partial and in-frame only. The sample lists approximately 97,000 clones; approximately 80% were seen once. Concerning this clone: The antigen is undetermined.

This receptor was taken from a human donor with chronic lymphocytic leukemia. V and J are TRBV19 and TRBJ1-5; perhaps TRBD1 as D (5 bases). The sequencing used PBMCs, collected after 24 months of ibrutinib treatment. The chain's CDR3 is CASSIPGRVNQPQHF. Here the CDR3 DNA reads TGTGCCAGTAGTATCCCGGGACGTGTCAATCAGCCCCAGCATTTT.